A single sample is the source of the 24 T cell receptor beta chains below, sequenced in a study of T cell responses to AZD1222 COVID-19 vaccine. TCRdb's copy holds only in-frame clones and misses some; the assay was immunoSEQ multiplex PCR. This table holds around 130,000 clones, about nine tenths found once. Sequencing was performed on peripheral blood, taken 28 days after the second AZD1222 dose. These TCRs come from an adult who received the AZD1222 COVID-19 vaccine.

The DNA of the CDR3 is TGTGCCAGCAGCTTAGCGAGTATGGAAAATCAGCCCCAGCATTTT. The encoded protein is CASSLASMENQPQHF. The V and J genes are TRBV7-9 and TRBJ1-5, with unresolved D. In germline, CDR1 is SEHNR, CDR2 FQNEAQ (reference sequence). V lost 0 bases, J lost 4 bases, and 10 bases lay in between. This CDR3 is 15 amino acids long. The full variable domain, its missing parts supplied by reference TRBV7-9 and TRBJ1-5, is DTGVSQNPRHKITKRGQNVTFRCDPISEHNRLYWYRQTLGQGPEFLTYFQNEAQLEKSRLLSDRFSAERPKGSFSTLEIQRTEQGDSAMYLCASSLASMENQPQHFGDGTRLSIL.

J is TRBJ1-2 and V is TRBV6-5, with TRBD1 matching 11 bases. After removal of 4 bases from V and 7 bases from J, the junction contained 8 bases not matched to a gene. This CDR3 is 15 amino acids long. Germline CDR1 MNHEY, CDR2 SVGAGI. The CDR3 DNA reads TGTGCCAGCAGTTCCTACCCCGGACAGGGGGCTGGCTACACCTTC. Translating gives CASSSYPGQGAGYTF.

The CDR3 loop is CASSEGWGWSLGGYTF. The CDR3 DNA is TGTGCCAGCAGTGAAGGGTGGGGATGGAGTTTGGGCGGCTACACCTTC. The gene calls are TRBV6-1 and TRBJ1-2; D is undetermined. V gave up 1 base and J gave up 8 bases, with 20 bases separating them. This CDR3 is 16 amino acids long. Germline V gives CDR1 MNHNS, CDR2 SASEGT.

The chain recombines TRBV3-1 (or the pseudogene TRBV3-2) with TRBJ1-3; D gene unclear. Germline-derived CDR1 and CDR2 are LGHDT and YNNKEL (reference sequence). Deletions cut 1 base from V and 2 bases from J, with 6 bases between. The CDR3 consists of 14 residues. CDR3 bases: TGTGCCAGCAGCCAAGGGGCTACTGGAAACACCATATATTTT. Encoded protein: CASSQGATGNTIYF.

CDR3 loop: CASSLSRGSTEAFF. The CDR3 coding sequence is TGTGCCAGCAGTTTATCGAGGGGAAGCACTGAAGCTTTCTTT. The gene calls are TRBV27 and TRBJ1-1; TRBD1 is a possible D gene (5 bases). Germline assignment: CDR1 MNHEY and CDR2 SMNVEV (reference sequence). The CDR3 sequence is 14 residues long. V lost 0 bases to trimming and J lost 4 bases, with 9 bases between them.

The chain carries TRBV10-3 and TRBJ2-1; 12 nucleotides match TRBD2. There are 15 residues in the CDR3. V dropped 3 bases and J dropped 10; count of bases not matched to a gene: 7. Germline-derived CDR1 and CDR2 are ENHRY and SYGVKD. CDR3 sequence reads: CAISDGLAGGREQFF. CDR3 nucleotide sequence: TGTGCCATCAGTGATGGGCTAGCGGGGGGGCGAGAGCAGTTCTTC.

This clone was observed a handful of times. The chain uses TRBV19 and TRBJ1-5; the match to TRBD1 covers 8 bases. V lost 0 bases to trimming and J lost 4 bases; unmatched junction nucleotides: 8. The CDR3 is 17 residues long. Germline-derived CDR1 and CDR2 are LNHDA and SQIVND (reference sequence). The CDR3 reads CASSIEPGTGVNQPQHF. CDR3 nucleotide sequence: TGTGCCAGTAGTATAGAACCCGGGACAGGAGTTAATCAGCCCCAGCATTTT.

The chain couples TRBV28 to TRBJ1-1; D may be TRBD1 (5 bases). Trimming pared 5 bases from V and 6 bases from J, leaving 16 bases between. This CDR3 contains 14 residues. The V gene's germline CDR1 is MDHEN and CDR2 SYDVKM. The CDR3 spells CASSLIRVVAEAFF. The CDR3 region has the DNA TGTGCCAGCAGTCTGATCAGGGTAGTGGCTGAAGCTTTCTTT.

This clone showed up just once. The chain combines TRBV2 with TRBJ1-1; D may be TRBD1 (5 bases). V was trimmed by 9 bases and J by 2 bases, leaving 13 bases between them. CDR3 size: 13 residues. The germline gives CDR1 SNHLY, CDR2 FYNNEI. CDR3 sequence: CASVKGLNTEAFF. The CDR3 DNA follows: TGTGCCAGTGTGAAGGGGCTCAACACTGAAGCTTTCTTT.

CDR3 nucleotide sequence: TGTGCCAGCAGCTTAGGACCGGGACTAAGCTCTGGGGCCAACGTCCTGACTTTC. It codes for CASSLGPGLSSGANVLTF. The rearrangement links TRBV7-2 to TRBJ2-6; 7 positions match TRBD2. V was clipped by 1 base and J by 0 bases; unmatched bases: 6. This CDR3 comprises 18 residues. CDR1 is SGHTA and CDR2 is FQGNSA in the germline V gene.

The chain carries TRBV13 and TRBJ2-5, with D perhaps matching TRBD2 (7 bases). CDR3 size: 16 residues. Germline-derived CDR1 and CDR2 are PRHDT and FYEKMQ (reference sequence). Trimming removed 3 bases from V and 4 bases from J, with 18 bases in between. For the CDR3, the DNA is TGTGCCAGCAGCTTTGGAGGGGGGGCTCTGGGAGAGACCCAGTACTTC. Translating gives CASSFGGGALGETQYF.

This clone was seen once. The chain has TRBV11-3 and TRBJ2-1; TRBD2 matches at 7 bases. The CDR3 covers 16 residues. The V segment lost 1 base and the J segment 7 bases; nucleotides outside the gene matches: 10. CDR1 is SGHNT, CDR2 YENEEA, per germline. The CDR3 spells CASSLAGWGGRNEQFF. For the CDR3, the DNA is TGTGCCAGCAGCTTAGCGGGGTGGGGCGGGAGAAATGAGCAGTTCTTC.

The rearrangement links TRBV27 to TRBJ2-5; 9 bases match TRBD1. The CDR3 has 15 amino acids. Germline lookup yields CDR1 MNHEY and CDR2 SMNVEV (reference sequence). The V gene end was trimmed by 1 base and the J gene end by 1 base; junction bases not matched to a gene: 1. CDR3 in DNA: TGTGCCAGCAGTTTATACAGGGGGCTCCAAGAGACCCAGTACTTC. It specifies CASSLYRGLQETQYF.

The count of this clone is one. The gene calls are TRBV30 and TRBJ1-2, with D tentatively TRBD1 (5 bases). The CDR3 contains 14 residues. Germline values: CDR1 GTSNPN, CDR2 SVGIG (reference sequence). Trimming removed 3 bases at V and 2 bases at J, with 13 bases between. The CDR3 DNA reads TGTGCCTGGAGAGAACAGACAGTCAACTATGGCTACACCTTC. This gives the protein CAWREQTVNYGYTF.

The rearrangement links TRBV4-2 to TRBJ2-1; 12 positions agree with TRBD2. V was clipped by 0 bases and J by 7 bases; unmatched bases: 10. This CDR3 is 18 amino acids long. CDR1 is LGHNA and CDR2 is YNFKEQ in the germline V gene. In DNA, the CDR3 is TGTGCCAGCAGCCAAGATCCTAGCGGGAGGGGGTTTGAGAATGAGCAGTTCTTC. Amino acids: CASSQDPSGRGFENEQFF.

The CDR3 coding sequence is TGCGCCAGCACCCGAAGGACGGTTTGCGACTATGGCTACACCTTC. Translated: CASTRRTVCDYGYTF. The chain recombines TRBV23-1 with TRBJ1-2; D not certain. TRBV23-1 is an ORF, with its function uncertain. Trimming removed 7 bases at V and 3 bases at J, with 18 bases between. The CDR3 is 15 amino acids.

The CDR3 loop is CASSPAYNSPLHF. The CDR3 DNA sequence: TGTGCCAGCAGTCCGGCTTACAATTCACCCCTCCACTTT. This rearrangement joins TRBV12-3 or TRBV12-4 to TRBJ1-6; D is uncertain. The CDR3 extends over 13 amino acids. V gave up 5 bases and J gave up 7 bases, with 9 bases separating them.

This sequence joins TRBV13 and TRBJ1-5; D is undetermined. CDR1 PRHDT and CDR2 FYEKMQ come from the germline V gene (reference sequence). The CDR3 covers 13 residues. V lost 1 base, J lost 7 bases, and 8 bases lay in between. CDR3 nucleotide sequence: TGTGCCAGCAGCTTAGAACGGAGCCAGCCCCAGCATTTT. Amino acid sequence: CASSLERSQPQHF.

The chain is built from TRBV27 and TRBJ1-1; D gene ambiguous. The germline V gene has CDR1 MNHEY and CDR2 SMNVEV (reference sequence). Trimming removed 5 bases from V and 2 bases from J, with 6 bases in between. The CDR3 consists of 12 residues. The CDR3 spells CASSADNTEAFF. The CDR3 nucleotides read TGTGCCAGCAGTGCCGATAACACTGAAGCTTTCTTT.

V is TRBV5-1 and J is TRBJ1-1, with D maybe TRBD1 (5 bases). The CDR3 consists of 15 residues. V lost 4 bases and J lost 4, with 17 bases in between. CDR1 is SGHRS and CDR2 is YFSETQ in the germline V gene. The CDR3 DNA is TGCGCCAGCAGCGCCGTGGGGACGGCTAGCACTGAAGCTTTCTTT. Residues: CASSAVGTASTEAFF.

The chain combines TRBV29-1 with TRBJ1-1; D ambiguous. The CDR3 totals 14 residues. Germline assignment: CDR1 SQVTM and CDR2 ANQGSEA. The V gene lost 5 bases and the J gene lost 1 base, with 14 bases spanning the gap. The CDR3 nucleotides are TGCAGCGTTACGAAGACGTCAGAGAACACTGAAGCTTTCTTT. Residues: CSVTKTSENTEAFF.

The rearrangement uses TRBV4-1 and TRBJ1-4; D is undetermined. The CDR3 sequence is 16 residues long. The V gene's germline CDR1 is MGHRA and CDR2 YSYEKL. V lost 0 bases, J lost 1 base, and 9 bases lay in between. This chain's CDR3 is CASSQDFSRTNEKLFF. CDR3 coding DNA: TGCGCCAGCAGCCAAGATTTTAGTAGAACTAATGAAAAACTGTTTTTT.

The chain employs TRBV5-6 and TRBJ2-6, with D uncertain. The CDR3 consists of 13 residues. Trimming stripped 3 bases from V and 2 bases from J, with 3 bases between. Germline values: CDR1 SGHDT, CDR2 YYEEEE. The CDR3 sequence: CASSSTGANVLTF. The CDR3 coding sequence is TGTGCCAGCAGCTCCACTGGGGCCAACGTCCTGACTTTC.

This chain links TRBV15 with TRBJ1-1; D uncertain. V shed 3 bases and J shed 1 base, with 6 bases lying between them. Per the germline V gene, CDR1 is LNHNV and CDR2 is YYDKDF (reference sequence). The CDR3 contains 13 residues. The CDR3 loop reads CATSSYRNTEAFF. The CDR3, as DNA: TGTGCCACCAGCAGTTACAGGAACACTGAAGCTTTCTTT.